Included here is one T cell receptor beta chain sequence, with context. As yet, its antigen is unknown. The CDR3 length is 16 residues. Germline CDR1 reads SQVTM; CDR2 reads ANQGSEA. This entry comes from a study of monozygotic twins with inflammatory bowel disease. General study results and limits: Lower sharing of clonotypes with other individuals was seen in IBD patients than in healthy twins. This was most marked in patients showing signs of disease activity.

For every donor, one blood sample of roughly 2.6 ml was drawn. TCRalpha along with TCRbeta cDNA was subjected to two nested PCRs lasting roughly 17 and 9 cycles. TCRdb reprocessed the 5' RACE reads, with one entry per CDR3 protein and no DNA. In all, the sample yields 300,000 to 450,000 distinct CDR3 sequences. The material sequenced was blood. This TCR came from a human donor with ulcerative colitis or Crohn's disease, or a healthy co-twin of an affected twin (not recorded which). This chain connects TRBV29-1 to TRBJ2-7; TCRdb reports TRBD1, a call that lacks DNA to check it against. CDR3 residues: CSVERLGHLSSYEQYF.